The next 11 T cell receptor beta chains were all read from a single sample in a study of T cell responses to AZD1222 COVID-19 vaccine. Here immunoSEQ multiplex PCR was the method, and the copy in TCRdb shows in-frame clones only, minus some. The data show some 80,000 clones, about three quarters seen once. Sequencing was performed on peripheral blood, taken 28 days after the second dose of the MenACWY control vaccine. These receptors all come from an adult who received the MenACWY meningococcal vaccine as a control.

V is TRBV7-8 and J is TRBJ2-2; D might be TRBD1 (5 bases). The V end was cut by 1 base, the J end by 1 base, with 10 bases between. This CDR3 is built from 16 residues. Germline assignment: CDR1 SGHVS and CDR2 FQNEAQ. The CDR3 region is CASSLDGQGNTGELFF. The CDR3 coding sequence is TGTGCCAGCAGCTTAGATGGTCAGGGGAACACCGGGGAGCTGTTTTTT.

The chain uses TRBV7-9 and TRBJ2-2; D tentatively reads TRBD1 or TRBD2 (5 bases each). The CDR3 consists of 13 residues. From germline, CDR1 is SEHNR and CDR2 FQNEAQ (reference sequence). V lost 3 bases to trimming and J lost 4 bases, with 6 bases between them. Here the CDR3 reads CASSLRGTGELFF. DNA for the CDR3: TGTGCCAGCAGCTTGAGGGGCACCGGGGAGCTGTTTTTT.

This clone was observed a single time. This chain joins TRBV7-2 and TRBJ1-3; 8 bases are a match to TRBD1. Per germline, CDR1 SGHTA and CDR2 FQGNSA. J was trimmed by 3 bases and V by 3 bases; bases with no gene match: 4. The CDR3 is 15 residues long. The CDR3, as DNA: TGTGCCAGCAGCTTGAGGACAGGGTTTGGAAACACCATATATTTT. Translated: CASSLRTGFGNTIYF. Looking up the rest from reference TRBV7-2 and TRBJ1-3 gives the full variable domain: GAGVSQSPSNKVTEKGKDVELRCDPISGHTALYWYRQSLGQGLEFLIYFQGNSAPDKSGLPSDRFSAERTGGSVSTLTIQRTQQEDSAVYLCASSLRTGFGNTIYFGEGSWLTVV.

This chain uses TRBV15 with TRBJ1-2, with 8 positions matching TRBD1. The germline gives CDR1 LNHNV, CDR2 YYDKDF (reference sequence). With V trimmed by 8 bases and J by 4 bases, 15 bases remained unmatched. The CDR3 contains 16 residues. DNA for the CDR3: TGTGCCACCTCCCCAGAATCAGGGGGCGGTCTCTATGGCTACACCTTC. The encoded protein is CATSPESGGGLYGYTF. Together with reference TRBV15 and TRBJ1-2, the CDR3 gives the full variable domain: DAMVIQNPRYQVTQFGKPVTLSCSQTLNHNVMYWYQQKSSQAPKLLFHYYDKDFNNEADTPDNFQSRRPNTSFCFLDIRSPGLGDTAMYLCATSPESGGGLYGYTFGSGTRLTVV.

The rearrangement joins TRBV28 to TRBJ2-1, with D unclear. The CDR3 is made up of 13 amino acids. In germline, CDR1 is MDHEN, CDR2 SYDVKM. The V and J ends lost 2 bases and 6 bases respectively, with 8 bases between them. The DNA of the CDR3 is TGTGCCAGCAGTTTAGGTTCGAGCAATGAGCAGTTCTTC. It translates to CASSLGSSNEQFF.

The J gene is TRBJ2-7, the V gene TRBV7-8; TRBD1 is a possible D gene (6 bases). Germline loops: CDR1 SGHVS, CDR2 FQNEAQ. V was clipped by 1 base and J by 7 bases, with 11 bases between them. The CDR3 contains 13 residues. DNA of the CDR3: TGTGCCAGCAGCTTAGGCCCGAGGGGGGAGCAGTACTTC. Encoded protein: CASSLGPRGEQYF.

The rearrangement joins TRBV5-1 to TRBJ2-2; TRBD2 matches at 8 bases. This CDR3 has 16 residues. V gave up 6 bases and J gave up 7 bases; unmatched junction bases: 14. From germline, CDR1 is SGHRS and CDR2 YFSETQ. CDR3 nucleotide sequence: TGCGCCAGCACCTACTCCCCCGGGGGGGGTGTCGGGGAGCTGTTTTTT. It codes for CASTYSPGGGVGELFF.

This clone was counted a few times. Other DNA variants within this sample encode the same CDR3. The genes are TRBV12-3 or TRBV12-4 and TRBJ1-5; D uncertain. CDR3 length: 12 amino acids. Trimming took off 4 bases at V and 7 bases at J, with 8 bases between the two ends. The CDR3 protein is CASSSLDQPQHF. CDR3 sequence (DNA): TGTGCCAGCAGTTCCCTTGACCAGCCCCAGCATTTT.

This clone was detected once. The chain couples TRBV29-1 to TRBJ2-1; unclear D gene. V lost 2 bases and J 2 bases, leaving 10 bases between the germline ends. The CDR3 extends over 14 amino acids. Germline CDR1 reads SQVTM; CDR2 reads ANQGSEA. CDR3 sequence: CSVEMRKPYNEQFF. The CDR3 DNA reads TGCAGCGTTGAAATGAGGAAGCCCTACAATGAGCAGTTCTTC.

V gene TRBV7-9 combines with J gene TRBJ2-6; 8 nucleotides agree with TRBD1. Germline loops: CDR1 SEHNR, CDR2 FQNEAQ (reference sequence). The CDR3 has 18 residues. V was pared by 2 bases and J by 0 bases, with 6 bases of the junction left unmatched. CDR3 in DNA: TGTGCCAGCAGCTTATCGGGCAGGGGGCTCTCTGGGGCCAACGTCCTGACTTTC. As protein: CASSLSGRGLSGANVLTF.

This clone was detected only once. The V and J genes are TRBV28 and TRBJ1-6; D possibly corresponds to TRBD1 (6 bases). The CDR3 extends over 15 amino acids. V dropped 6 bases and J dropped 7 bases, with 16 bases sitting between them. CDR1 is MDHEN, CDR2 SYDVKM, per germline. For the CDR3, the DNA is TGTGCCAGCAGCCCATTCAGGGGAAGGAATTCACCCCTCCACTTT. It specifies CASSPFRGRNSPLHF. Combining the CDR3 with reference TRBV28 and TRBJ1-6 gives the whole variable domain DVKVTQSSRYLVKRTGEKVFLECVQDMDHENMFWYRQDPGLGLRLIYFSYDVKMKEKGDIPEGYSVSREKKERFSLILESASTNQTSMYLCASSPFRGRNSPLHFGNGTRLTVT.